This entry features one T cell receptor beta chain sequence. Next came a second PCR, run for roughly 6 to 11 cycles, which used a sample-barcoded 5' primer along with a J-beta primer mix. There were at least 3 million CDR3-containing paired-end reads obtained from each sample. TCRdb passed the 5' RACE reads through MiXCR, listing each CDR3 protein once. The data hold about 1.4 million distinct CDR3 sequences, with approximately 59% observed a single time. The sample belongs to a study of blood T cells in healthy people across ages. Deletions cut 3 bases from V and 3 bases from J, with 12 bases between. The CDR3 totals 15 residues. CDR1 KGHDR and CDR2 SFDVKD come from the germline V gene.

The sample consisted of blood. J is TRBJ2-3 and V is TRBV24-1; possibly TRBD1 or TRBD2 for D (5 bases each). The origin of this receptor is a man aged 18 to 30 in good health. CDR3 protein: CATSDTAEGTDTQYF. The CDR3 coding sequence is TGTGCCACCAGTGATACCGCCGAGGGGACAGATACGCAGTATTTT.